This T cell receptor (beta chain) comes out of a study of shared clonotypes between healthy human individuals. Deep-level settings were used for running the assay. The authors ran unsorted PBMC replicate PCRs on about 320 ng DNA, around 33,000 T cell genomes. The method was immunoSEQ multiplex PCR; TCRdb's version includes in-frame clones alone and lacks a portion of them. The sample yields about 490,000 clones, 70% to 85% seen once. The CDR3 runs 15 residues. The V segment lost 2 bases and the J segment 7 bases; nucleotides outside the gene matches: 5. Germline CDR1 GTSNPN, CDR2 SVGIG (reference sequence).

The source is a woman between 40 and 50 years old in good health. Some clones in this sample may be carry-over from other donors' samples. The V and J genes are TRBV30 and TRBJ2-2; 12 bases align to TRBD2. What was sequenced was PBMCs. CDR3 coding DNA: TGTGCCTGGAGTTCTAGCGGGAGGGCCGTCGGGGAGCTGTTTTTT. Translating it yields CAWSSSGRAVGELFF.